This TCR beta chain was recovered during a study of identical twins. Study conclusions and caveats: With abundant cord blood beta clonotypes, insertions were fewer; memory repertoires showed no such pattern.

A universal primer binding site was introduced by template switching. The final cDNA contained unique molecular identifiers. One entry per CDR3 protein, called by TCRdb with MiXCR from the 5' RACE reads. Here the sample spans 550,000 to 700,000 distinct CDR3 sequences, 21% being singletons. The CDR3 extends over 15 amino acids. Trimming at V came to 6 bases and at J to 4 bases, leaving 8 bases not matched to a gene. Germline loops: CDR1 SEHNR, CDR2 FQNEAQ (reference sequence). This clonotype has a handful of counts. Antigen specificity is unknown. The same specimen was also included in a second study, on T cells expressing NK-cell markers. From that study: Roughly 1.0-7.0% of CD8+ T cells in roughly six donors belonged to dominant NKG2C+ clonotypes.

Input material: PBMCs. The sequence derives from a woman under 30 in good health. This sequence joins TRBV7-9 and TRBJ2-5; 10 nucleotides match TRBD2. This CDR3 is CASSLEGLALETQYF. The CDR3 bases are TGTGCCAGCAGTCTAGAGGGACTAGCGTTAGAGACCCAGTACTTC.